Following are 21 T cell receptor beta chains from one sample sequenced in a study of cytomegalovirus exposure and HLA in healthy donors. Libraries were prepared by immunoSEQ multiplex PCR; TCRdb keeps only in-frame clonotypes and omits some of them. The table shows around 80,000 clones, with about 95% occurring only once. Sequencing was done on a sample of PBMCs. The receptors here all came from a woman aged 18 to 35 in good health and CMV-seronegative.

This clone was counted only a few times. The chain carries TRBV5-1 and TRBJ2-7; 9 bases line up with TRBD1. CDR3 size: 15 residues. Germline V lookup: CDR1 SGHRS, CDR2 YFSETQ. Trimming cost V 3 bases and J 4 bases; bases outside gene matches: 8. Here the CDR3 reads CASSSPGQGNYEQYF. CDR3 DNA: TGCGCCAGCAGCTCGCCGGGACAGGGTAATTACGAGCAGTACTTC. The full variable domain, in which reference TRBV5-1 and TRBJ2-7 provide the parts outside the CDR3, is KAGVTQTPRYLIKTRGQQVTLSCSPISGHRSVSWYQQTPGQGLQFLFEYFSETQRNKGNFPGRFSGRQFSNSRSEMNVSTLELGDSALYLCASSSPGQGNYEQYFGPGTRLTVT.

This clone was counted between two and nine times. J is TRBJ2-2 and V is TRBV6-5; unclear D gene. This CDR3 comprises 12 residues. Trimming shortened V by 6 bases and J by 5 bases, and 7 bases separated the two germline ends. The germline V gene encodes CDR1 MNHEY and CDR2 SVGAGI. The CDR3, as DNA: TGTGCCAGCAGGAAACTTACCGGGGAGCTGTTTTTT. It is translated as CASRKLTGELFF.

In nucleotides, the CDR3 is TGTGCCAGCTCACAGGAGTCGAGCGAGCAGTACTTC. It is translated as CASSQESSEQYF. The rearrangement uses TRBV18 and TRBJ2-7, with D unresolved. CDR1 KGHSH and CDR2 LQKENI come from the germline V gene. This CDR3 spans 12 amino acids. V lost 4 bases and J lost 6, with 10 bases in between.

V is TRBV10-2 and J is TRBJ2-1; the match to TRBD2 covers 7 bases. CDR1 is WSHSY and CDR2 is SAAADI in the germline V gene. The CDR3 is made up of 15 amino acids. After removal of 0 bases from V and 9 bases from J, the junction contained 8 bases not matched to a gene. As DNA, the CDR3 is TGCGCCAGCAGTGAGTCGCGAGGTGGGGGGGGTGAGCAGTTCTTC. Translating it yields CASSESRGGGGEQFF.

The rearrangement joins TRBV6-4 to TRBJ2-7, with 9 bases identical to TRBD2. This CDR3 has 15 residues. J lost 0 bases, V lost 3 bases, and 3 bases had no gene match. Germline CDR1 reads MRHNA; CDR2 reads SNTAGT. As DNA, the CDR3 is TGTGCCAGCAGTGAGTATAGCGGGAGCTCCTACGAGCAGTACTTC. Translation: CASSEYSGSSYEQYF.

This clone was detected only once. The chain couples TRBV11-2 to TRBJ2-1; 8 bases are shared with TRBD1. The CDR3 is 17 amino acids. Germline values: CDR1 SGHAT, CDR2 FQNNGV. J was trimmed by 1 base and V by 2 bases; bases with no gene match: 7. The CDR3 reads CASSLIVYRGSYNEQFF. CDR3 coding DNA: TGTGCCAGCAGCTTAATTGTCTACAGGGGGTCCTACAATGAGCAGTTCTTC.

This clone has just one count. This sequence joins TRBV28 and TRBJ2-7; TRBD1 is a possible D gene (6 bases). The CDR3 has 14 amino acids. Germline values: CDR1 MDHEN, CDR2 SYDVKM. V dropped 7 bases and J dropped 5 bases, with 18 bases sitting between them. CDR3 loop: CASTARDRRNEQYF. CDR3 nucleotide sequence: TGTGCCAGCACCGCCCGCGACAGGCGGAACGAGCAGTACTTC.

This clone was recorded only once. The chain links TRBV27 to TRBJ2-7, with 11 positions matching TRBD1. The length of the CDR3 is 14 residues. V shed 5 bases, J shed 3 bases, and the junction held 3 bases outside the gene matches. Germline CDR1 and CDR2: MNHEY and SMNVEV (reference sequence). The CDR3 is CASSPGTGGYEQYF. In nucleotides, the CDR3 is TGTGCCAGCAGTCCCGGGACAGGGGGCTACGAGCAGTACTTC.

The chain has TRBV2 and TRBJ1-2; D gene uncertain. CDR1 and CDR2 from the germline V gene are SNHLY and FYNNEI. This CDR3 has 15 amino acids. V dropped 4 bases and J dropped 7 bases, with 19 bases sitting between them. The CDR3 sequence: CASSARVGPSGGYTF. The CDR3 coding sequence is TGTGCCAGCAGTGCCCGGGTCGGCCCCTCGGGTGGCTACACCTTC.

This clone was recorded only once. V and J are TRBV1 and TRBJ2-2; the D call TRBD2 from the table was never checked on the DNA. TRBV1 is termed a pseudogene. This CDR3 has 15 residues. The CDR3 DNA is TGCACCAAAAGTCCGGGACTAGCAGACACCGGGGAGCTGTTTTTT. Its translation: CTKSPGLADTGELFF.

This clone was counted a single time. The chain carries TRBV18 and TRBJ2-1; TRBD2 matches at 9 bases. V shed 1 base, J shed 4 bases, and the junction held 11 bases outside the gene matches. This CDR3 is built from 18 residues. In germline, CDR1 is KGHSH, CDR2 LQKENI. The CDR3 loop is CASSPRRLAESHYNEQFF. CDR3 in DNA: TGTGCCAGCTCACCACGGAGACTAGCGGAGAGCCATTACAATGAGCAGTTCTTC.

The chain couples TRBV7-8 to TRBJ2-5, with TRBD2 matching 14 bases. The length of the CDR3 is 15 residues. The V gene's germline CDR1 is SGHVS and CDR2 FQNEAQ. The ends lost 5 bases at V and 5 bases at J; junction bases unmatched: 4. The CDR3 DNA sequence: TGTGCCAGCAGCGGACTAGCGGGAGGATGGGAGACCCAGTACTTC. Encoded protein: CASSGLAGGWETQYF.

The V call is TRBV2, the J call TRBJ2-2; the match to TRBD2 covers 10 bases. Per the germline V gene, CDR1 is SNHLY and CDR2 is FYNNEI. This CDR3 has 17 amino acids. V was clipped by 3 bases and J by 3 bases; unmatched bases: 7. The CDR3 DNA reads TGTGCCAGCAGTGAGTGGGGAGCGGGAGGGGACACCGGGGAGCTGTTTTTT. It is translated as CASSEWGAGGDTGELFF.

The V call is TRBV7-9, the J call TRBJ1-2; no clear D gene. Germline V CDR1 and CDR2: SEHNR, FQNEAQ (reference sequence). Deletions cut 2 bases from V and 7 bases from J, with 11 bases between. The CDR3 extends over 13 amino acids. CDR3 DNA: TGTGCCAGCAGCTTAACGAATACGCGTGGCTACACCTTC. Its protein product is CASSLTNTRGYTF.

CDR3 protein: CASSLSFQGFYVSGANVLTF. The CDR3 nucleotides read TGTGCCAGCAGTTTATCGTTCCAGGGGTTTTATGTTTCTGGGGCCAACGTCCTGACTTTC. The chain links TRBV27 to TRBJ2-6; D might be TRBD1 (6 bases). CDR1 and CDR2 (germline): MNHEY, SMNVEV (reference sequence). This CDR3 is built from 20 residues. V lost 0 bases and J 1 base, leaving 19 bases between the germline ends.

The chain recombines TRBV5-1 with TRBJ2-3; 16 bases are shared with TRBD2. The CDR3 consists of 17 residues. V lost 8 bases and J lost 0; bases outside the gene matches: 6. CDR1 is SGHRS, CDR2 YFSETQ, per germline. The CDR3 region is CASAGTSGRASTDTQYF. The CDR3 region has the DNA TGCGCCAGTGCCGGGACTAGCGGGAGGGCTAGCACAGATACGCAGTATTTT.

The V gene is TRBV5-1, the J gene TRBJ2-2; D remains ambiguous. The germline V gene encodes CDR1 SGHRS and CDR2 YFSETQ. The V gene lost 0 bases and the J gene lost 4 bases, with 10 bases spanning the gap. CDR3 length: 15 amino acids. The CDR3 nucleotides read TGCGCCAGCAGCTTGGCCACCGGTCCCACCGGGGAGCTGTTTTTT. Its protein product is CASSLATGPTGELFF. The full variable domain, completed using reference TRBV5-1 and TRBJ2-2, is KAGVTQTPRYLIKTRGQQVTLSCSPISGHRSVSWYQQTPGQGLQFLFEYFSETQRNKGNFPGRFSGRQFSNSRSEMNVSTLELGDSALYLCASSLATGPTGELFFGEGSRLTVL.

The chain uses TRBV6-6 and TRBJ2-3; D might be TRBD2 (6 bases). This CDR3 is built from 14 residues. Germline V lookup: CDR1 MNHNY, CDR2 SVGAGI (reference sequence). V lost 8 bases and J 1 base, leaving 13 bases between the germline ends. The CDR3 loop reads CASGLMDGTDTQYF. CDR3 nucleotide sequence: TGTGCCAGCGGACTAATGGATGGCACAGATACGCAGTATTTT.

The chain combines TRBV28 with TRBJ1-3; 7 bases are a match to TRBD1. This CDR3 contains 14 residues. J was trimmed by 0 bases and V by 7 bases; bases with no gene match: 3. Germline CDR1 and CDR2: MDHEN and SYDVKM. The CDR3, as DNA: TGTGCCAGCAACAGGGGCCACTCTGGAAACACCATATATTTT. Its protein product is CASNRGHSGNTIYF.

The chain recombines TRBV12-5 with TRBJ2-3; the D is unclear. The CDR3 is 13 amino acids. V lost 2 bases, J lost 0 bases, and 3 bases lay in between. The germline V gene has CDR1 LGHNT and CDR2 FRNRAP. The CDR3 sequence is CASGLTSTDTQYF. CDR3 sequence (DNA): TGTGCTAGTGGTTTGACTAGCACAGATACGCAGTATTTT.

This chain joins TRBV7-9 and TRBJ2-7, with 13 bases fitting TRBD2. J gave up 1 base and V 0 bases, and 6 bases lay outside the gene matches. CDR1 is SEHNR and CDR2 is FQNEAQ in the germline V gene (reference sequence). The CDR3 extends over 18 amino acids. The CDR3 sequence: CASSLARTSGSGSYEQYF. For the CDR3, the DNA is TGTGCCAGCAGCTTAGCAAGGACTAGCGGGAGCGGGTCCTACGAGCAGTACTTC.